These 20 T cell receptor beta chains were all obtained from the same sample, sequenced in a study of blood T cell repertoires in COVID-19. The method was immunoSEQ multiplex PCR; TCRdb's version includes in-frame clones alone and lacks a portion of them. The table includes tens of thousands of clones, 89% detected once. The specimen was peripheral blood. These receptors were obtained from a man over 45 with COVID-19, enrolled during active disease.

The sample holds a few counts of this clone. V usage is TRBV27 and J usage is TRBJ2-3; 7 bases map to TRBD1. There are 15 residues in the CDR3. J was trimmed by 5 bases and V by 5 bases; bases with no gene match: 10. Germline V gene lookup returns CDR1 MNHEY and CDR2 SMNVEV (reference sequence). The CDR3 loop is CASSPGTVSRDTQYF. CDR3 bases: TGTGCCAGCAGTCCTGGGACAGTTTCACGAGATACGCAGTATTTT.

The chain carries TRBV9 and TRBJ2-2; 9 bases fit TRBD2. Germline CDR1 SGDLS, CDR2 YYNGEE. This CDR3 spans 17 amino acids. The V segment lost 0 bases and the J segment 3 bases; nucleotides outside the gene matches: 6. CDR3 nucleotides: TGTGCCAGCAGCGTAGCTTTGAGGACTAGCGACACCGGGGAGCTGTTTTTT. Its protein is CASSVALRTSDTGELFF.

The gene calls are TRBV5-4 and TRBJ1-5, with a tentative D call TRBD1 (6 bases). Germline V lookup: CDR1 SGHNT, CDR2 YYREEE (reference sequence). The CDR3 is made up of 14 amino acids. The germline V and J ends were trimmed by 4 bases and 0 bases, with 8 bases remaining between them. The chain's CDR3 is CASSLGGSNQPQHF. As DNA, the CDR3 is TGTGCCAGCAGCCTAGGGGGTAGCAATCAGCCCCAGCATTTT.

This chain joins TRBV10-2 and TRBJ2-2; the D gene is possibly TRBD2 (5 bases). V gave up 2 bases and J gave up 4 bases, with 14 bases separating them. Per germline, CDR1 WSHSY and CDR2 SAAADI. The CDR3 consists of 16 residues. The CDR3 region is CASSEAGLKITGELFF. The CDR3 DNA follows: TGCGCCAGCAGTGAGGCGGGCCTCAAAATCACCGGGGAGCTGTTTTTT.

CDR3 amino acids: CASSPTGGAYTEAFF. The DNA of the CDR3 is TGTGCCAGCTCACCGACAGGGGGCGCGTACACTGAAGCTTTCTTT. The gene calls are TRBV18 and TRBJ1-1; 10 nucleotides line up with TRBD1. This CDR3 comprises 15 residues. Losses at the gene ends were 3 bases for V and 3 bases for J; bases not matched to a gene: 4. Looked up from germline, CDR1 is KGHSH and CDR2 is LQKENI.

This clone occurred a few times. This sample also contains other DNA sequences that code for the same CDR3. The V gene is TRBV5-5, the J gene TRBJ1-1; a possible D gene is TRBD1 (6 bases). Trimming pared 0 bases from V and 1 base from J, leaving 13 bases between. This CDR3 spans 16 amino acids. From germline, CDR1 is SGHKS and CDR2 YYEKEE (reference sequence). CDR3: CASSLAGGRGNTEAFF. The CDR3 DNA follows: TGTGCCAGCAGCTTGGCTGGTGGCAGGGGGAACACTGAAGCTTTCTTT.

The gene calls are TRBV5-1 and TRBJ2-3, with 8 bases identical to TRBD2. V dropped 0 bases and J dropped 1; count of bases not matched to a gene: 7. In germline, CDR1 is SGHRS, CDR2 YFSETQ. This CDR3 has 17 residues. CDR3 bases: TGCGCCAGCAGCTTGGCCGGGAGGGGGGCAGGCACAGATACGCAGTATTTT. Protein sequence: CASSLAGRGAGTDTQYF.

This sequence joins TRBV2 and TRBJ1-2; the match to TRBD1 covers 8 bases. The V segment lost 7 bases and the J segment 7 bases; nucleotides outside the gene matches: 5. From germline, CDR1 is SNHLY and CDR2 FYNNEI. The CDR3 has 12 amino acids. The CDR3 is CASIAGGVGYTF. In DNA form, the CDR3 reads TGTGCCAGCATAGCAGGGGGCGTTGGCTACACCTTC. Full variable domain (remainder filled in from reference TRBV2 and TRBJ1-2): EPEVTQTPSHQVTQMGQEVILRCVPISNHLYFYWYRQILGQKVEFLVSFYNNEISEKSEIFDDQFSVERPDGSNFTLKIRSTKLEDSAMYFCASIAGGVGYTFGSGTRLTVV.

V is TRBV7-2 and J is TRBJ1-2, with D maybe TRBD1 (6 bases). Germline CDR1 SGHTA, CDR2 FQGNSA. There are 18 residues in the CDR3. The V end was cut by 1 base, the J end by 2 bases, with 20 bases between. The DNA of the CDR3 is TGTGCCAGCAGCTTAGGAAGTCCCAGGGGCCCTCGGAACTATGGCTACACCTTC. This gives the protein CASSLGSPRGPRNYGYTF.

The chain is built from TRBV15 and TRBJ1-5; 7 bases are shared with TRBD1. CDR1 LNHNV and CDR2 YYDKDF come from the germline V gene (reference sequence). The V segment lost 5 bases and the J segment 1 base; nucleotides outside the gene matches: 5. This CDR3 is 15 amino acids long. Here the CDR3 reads CATSETGTSNQPQHF. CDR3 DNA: TGTGCCACCAGCGAGACAGGGACCAGCAATCAGCCCCAGCATTTT. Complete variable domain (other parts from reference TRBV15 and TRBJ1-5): DAMVIQNPRYQVTQFGKPVTLSCSQTLNHNVMYWYQQKSSQAPKLLFHYYDKDFNNEADTPDNFQSRRPNTSFCFLDIRSPGLGDTAMYLCATSETGTSNQPQHFGDGTRLSIL.

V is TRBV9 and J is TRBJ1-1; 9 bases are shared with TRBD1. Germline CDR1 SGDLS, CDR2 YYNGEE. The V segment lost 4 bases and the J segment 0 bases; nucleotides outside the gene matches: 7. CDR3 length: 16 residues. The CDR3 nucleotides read TGTGCCAGCAGCCCCCGAGGGGACAGGGTGAACACTGAAGCTTTCTTT. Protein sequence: CASSPRGDRVNTEAFF.

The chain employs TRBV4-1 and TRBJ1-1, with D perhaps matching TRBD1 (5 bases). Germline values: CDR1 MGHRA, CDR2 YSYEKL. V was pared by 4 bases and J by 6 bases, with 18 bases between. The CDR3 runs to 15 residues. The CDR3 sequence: CASSRPDNLISEAFF. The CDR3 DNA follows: TGCGCCAGCAGCCGACCGGACAATTTGATCTCTGAAGCTTTCTTT.

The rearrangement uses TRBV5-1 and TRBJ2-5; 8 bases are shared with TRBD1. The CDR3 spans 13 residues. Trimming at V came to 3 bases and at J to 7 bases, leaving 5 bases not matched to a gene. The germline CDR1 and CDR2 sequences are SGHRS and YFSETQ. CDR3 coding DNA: TGCGCCAGCAGCTGGGACAGGCCGAGGACCCAGTACTTC. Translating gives CASSWDRPRTQYF.

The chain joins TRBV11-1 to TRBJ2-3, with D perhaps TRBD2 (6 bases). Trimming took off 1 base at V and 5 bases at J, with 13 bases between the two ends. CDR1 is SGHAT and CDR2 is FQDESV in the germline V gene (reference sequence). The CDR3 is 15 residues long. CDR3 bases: TGTGCCAGCAGCTTAGGTGGACTGGGGGGAGATACGCAGTATTTT. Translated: CASSLGGLGGDTQYF. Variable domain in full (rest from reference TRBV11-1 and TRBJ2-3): EAEVAQSPRYKITEKSQAVAFWCDPISGHATLYWYRQILGQGPELLVQFQDESVVDDSQLPKDRFSAERLKGVDSTLKIQPAELGDSAMYLCASSLGGLGGDTQYFGPGTRLTVL.

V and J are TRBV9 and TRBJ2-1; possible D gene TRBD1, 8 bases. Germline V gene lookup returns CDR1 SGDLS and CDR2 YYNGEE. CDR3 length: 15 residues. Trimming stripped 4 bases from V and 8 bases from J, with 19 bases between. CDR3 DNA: TGTGCCAGCAGCTCAGAACAGGGGGGGTTCTATGAGCAGTTCTTC. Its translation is CASSSEQGGFYEQFF.

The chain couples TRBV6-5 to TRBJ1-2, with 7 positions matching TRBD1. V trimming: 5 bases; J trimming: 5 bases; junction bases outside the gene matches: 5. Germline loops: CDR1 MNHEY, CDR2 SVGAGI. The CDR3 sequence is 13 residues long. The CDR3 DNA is TGTGCCAGCAGTAAGACAGGGTTTTATGGCTACACCTTC. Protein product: CASSKTGFYGYTF.

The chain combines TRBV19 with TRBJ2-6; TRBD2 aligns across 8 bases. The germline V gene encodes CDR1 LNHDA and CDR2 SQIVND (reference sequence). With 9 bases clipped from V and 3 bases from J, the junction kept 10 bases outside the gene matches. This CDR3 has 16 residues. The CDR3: CASDPGGALGANVLTF. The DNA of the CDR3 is TGTGCCAGCGATCCCGGGGGGGCCCTTGGGGCCAACGTCCTGACTTTC. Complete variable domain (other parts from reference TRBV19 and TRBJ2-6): DGGITQSPKYLFRKEGQNVTLSCEQNLNHDAMYWYRQDPGQGLRLIYYSQIVNDFQKGDIAEGYSVSREKKESFPLTVTSAQKNPTAFYLCASDPGGALGANVLTFGAGSRLTVL.

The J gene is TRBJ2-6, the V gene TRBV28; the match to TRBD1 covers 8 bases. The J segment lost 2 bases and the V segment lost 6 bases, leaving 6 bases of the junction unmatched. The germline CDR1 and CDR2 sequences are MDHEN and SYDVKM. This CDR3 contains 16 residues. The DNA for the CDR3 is TGTGCCAGCAGCCGACAGGGGTTCACTGGGGCCAACGTCCTGACTTTC. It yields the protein CASSRQGFTGANVLTF.

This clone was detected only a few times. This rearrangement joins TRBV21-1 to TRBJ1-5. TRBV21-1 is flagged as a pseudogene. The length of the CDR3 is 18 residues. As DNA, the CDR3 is TGTGCCAGCAGCAAAGGGGCGGGGAGAGTGTTCTGCAATCAGCCCCAGCATTTT. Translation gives CASSKGAGRVFCNQPQHF.

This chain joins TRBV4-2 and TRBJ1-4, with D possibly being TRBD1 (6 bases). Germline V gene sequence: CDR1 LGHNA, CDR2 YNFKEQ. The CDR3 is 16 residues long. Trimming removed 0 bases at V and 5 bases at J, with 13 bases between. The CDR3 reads CASSQEAGTWNEKLFF. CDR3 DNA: TGTGCCAGCAGCCAAGAAGCCGGGACATGGAATGAAAAACTGTTTTTT.